This TCR beta chain was captured by sequencing in a study of shared clonotypes between healthy human individuals. Study background: Plates per donor: three CD4 naive, three CD4 memory, two CD8 naive, one CD8 memory.

Per the germline V gene, CDR1 is SQVTM and CDR2 is ANQGSEA. The CDR3 is 15 residues long. The V and J ends lost 6 bases and 7 bases, in that order; junction bases with no gene match: 15. Points on this clone: Antigen specificity is unknown.

The study, taken as a whole, reports: Among non-shared clonotypes, generation probabilities were lower than among those shared by all four donors.

Only in-frame clones appear in the TCRdb table, and some are missing; sequencing was by immunoSEQ multiplex PCR. This table has around 690,000 clones, about 90% appearing once. The chain uses TRBV29-1 and TRBJ2-1; 7 bases are a match to TRBD1. Sequencing was performed on memory CD8+ T cells from PBMCs. Noted subset: CD45RO+ cells pooled with CCR7-negative TemRA cells. This TCR came from a man in his late teens or twenties in good health. Some clones in this sample may be carry-over from other donors' samples. As DNA, the CDR3 is TGCAGCGTCGAAAATCCCGGGACAGCCACGAATGAGCAGTTCTTC. Encoded protein: CSVENPGTATNEQFF.